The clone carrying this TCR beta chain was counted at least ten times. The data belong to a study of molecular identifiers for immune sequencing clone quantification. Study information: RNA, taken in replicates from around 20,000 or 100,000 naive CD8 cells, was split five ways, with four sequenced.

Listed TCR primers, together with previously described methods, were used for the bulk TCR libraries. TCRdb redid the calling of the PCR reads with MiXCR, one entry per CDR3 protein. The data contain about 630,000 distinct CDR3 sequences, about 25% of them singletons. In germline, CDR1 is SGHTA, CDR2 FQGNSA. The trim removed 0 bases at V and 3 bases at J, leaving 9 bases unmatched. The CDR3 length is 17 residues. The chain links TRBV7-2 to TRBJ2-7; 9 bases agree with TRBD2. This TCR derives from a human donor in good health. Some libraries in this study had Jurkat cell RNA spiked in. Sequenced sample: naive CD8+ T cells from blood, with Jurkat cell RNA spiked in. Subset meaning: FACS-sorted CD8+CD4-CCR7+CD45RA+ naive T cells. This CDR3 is CASSLARGLAGNYEQYF. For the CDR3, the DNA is TGTGCCAGCAGCTTAGCTCGAGGGCTAGCGGGAAACTACGAGCAGTACTTC.